This T cell receptor (delta chain) was recorded in a study of in vitro expanded adult blood gammadelta T cells (dated by TCRdb to 2020 to 2021). Background on the whole study: Cells from each donor were stimulated separately with HMBPP, zoledronate or AbnobaViscum P, and the TRG and TRD CDR3 repertoires were sequenced for each condition. Three subjects were included in the TCR repertoire analysis. Study-level results and caveats: All repertoires were derived from in vitro expanded cultures of healthy donor cells rather than from mistletoe-treated patients.

Library prep was done by 5' RACE. For each sample, the RNeasy Micro Kit was used to extract RNA from roughly 10,000 sorted cells. To build the libraries, template-switch reverse transcription was performed and then the CDR3gamma and CDR3delta regions were amplified by PCR. The amplicons were sequenced on an Illumina MiSeq with the V2 300 kit, which gave 150 bp paired-end reads. Per the authors' processing: Read quality was checked with FastQC version 0.11.8. Reads were aligned to GenBank TRG or TRD reference genes with MiXCR version 3.0.3 to construct CDR3 sequences. MiXCR ran with default parameters, except that TRDD assembly used 3 instead of 5 consecutive nucleotides. VDJtools version 1.2.1 with default settings was used for the repertoire analyses, which included normalized Shannon-Wiener diversity, clonotype tracking and multidimensional scaling. Out-of-frame CDR3 sequences and those containing stop codons were excluded from analysis. TCRdb reprocessed the public reads with the caller CATT; rows with the same DNA were merged afterwards. What appears here as the V and J calls and clone size reflects TCRdb's work, not the paper's. The sample table holds about 500 delta-chain clones, of which about a third were seen once. In total, the top ten clones hold approximately 40% of the sample.

This clone is large (0.1 to 1%) in its sample. Its antigen is unknown. Nothing much larger sits one base from this clone, and base qualities are not available. Read against the paper, the sample's treatment or condition label means: aminobisphosphonate causing endogenous IPP accumulation, roughly 0.9 uM. PBMC were exposed to roughly 1 uM zoledronate for one day and then washed three times before expansion. Cultures were expanded over about 13 days, and IL-2 was replenished every 3 to 4 days. After the one-day stimulant pulse, cells were washed three times and then cultured in medium containing approximately 100 U/mL IL-2. Before culture, peripheral blood mononuclear cells were isolated by Lymphoprep gradient centrifugation and were cryopreserved in liquid nitrogen. The source is an adult in good health. The sequences come from gamma-delta T cells from peripheral blood expanded in culture, collected from an in vitro culture stimulated with zoledronate.

For the CDR3, the sequence is CACDPSSGGYQTWDTRQMFF. The bases are TGTGCCTGTGACCCGTCTTCCGGGGGATACCAAACCTGGGACACCCGACAGATGTTTTTC. Rearrangement joined TRDV2 to TRDJ3; 9 bases in between match TRDD3. V loses 3 bases at its end and J loses 2 bases; junction bases beyond the gene matches: 13. The germline V gene supplies CDR1 GEAIGNYY and CDR2 EKD. From the cysteine up to the phenylalanine, the CDR3 has a length of 20 residues. The entry retains the CDR3 DNA only, 60 bases that are in frame from base 1.